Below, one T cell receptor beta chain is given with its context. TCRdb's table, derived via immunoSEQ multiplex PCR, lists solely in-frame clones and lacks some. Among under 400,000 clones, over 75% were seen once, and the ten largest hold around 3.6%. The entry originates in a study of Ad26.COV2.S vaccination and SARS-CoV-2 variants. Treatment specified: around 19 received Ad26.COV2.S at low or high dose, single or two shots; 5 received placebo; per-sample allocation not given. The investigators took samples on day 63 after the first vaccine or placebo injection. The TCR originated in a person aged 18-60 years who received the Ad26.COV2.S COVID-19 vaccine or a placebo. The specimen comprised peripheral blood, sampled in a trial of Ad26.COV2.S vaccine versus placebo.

The CDR3 loop reads CSVTGLAGGRDTQYF. For the CDR3, the DNA is TGCAGCGTAACGGGGCTAGCGGGGGGCCGAGATACGCAGTATTTT. V usage is TRBV29-1 and J usage is TRBJ2-3; 11 nucleotides agree with TRBD2. Germline V gives CDR1 SQVTM, CDR2 ANQGSEA. The CDR3 length is 15 residues. V shed 6 bases and J 5 bases; nucleotides not matched to a gene: 10.